Below, 28 T cell receptor beta chains from the same sample are listed, as sequenced in a study of blood T cell repertoires in COVID-19. The table came from immunoSEQ multiplex PCR; TCRdb's copy has only in-frame clones and leaves some out. Among roughly 210,000 clones listed, around 86% were seen once. The sample taken for sequencing was PBMCs or T cells enriched from blood (not recorded which). The receptors were gathered from a man aged 25-40 years in a cohort exposed to, infected with or recovered from COVID-19 (not recorded which).

This clone has just one count. The chain carries TRBV5-8 and TRBJ2-7; 8 bases map to TRBD1. Per the germline V gene, CDR1 is SGHTS and CDR2 is YDEGEE. Unmatched junction bases numbered 11, after V lost 4 bases and J lost 5 bases. The CDR3 contains 15 residues. CDR3 DNA: TGTGCCAGCAGCACTCCGGGACAGGCGGCCCACGAGCAGTACTTC. Translation: CASSTPGQAAHEQYF.

The rearrangement links TRBV28 to TRBJ1-6; no clear D gene. The germline V gene has CDR1 MDHEN and CDR2 SYDVKM. V was pared by 3 bases and J by 7 bases, with 10 bases between. This CDR3 is 14 amino acids long. The CDR3 here is CASSLAGVNSPLHF. The CDR3 DNA follows: TGTGCCAGCAGTTTGGCAGGTGTCAATTCACCCCTCCACTTT.

This clone has just one count. V and J are TRBV5-5 and TRBJ1-2; 7 nucleotides match TRBD1. Losses at the gene ends were 5 bases for V and 1 base for J; bases not matched to a gene: 17. Germline CDR1 and CDR2: SGHKS and YYEKEE (reference sequence). The CDR3 is 18 residues long. The CDR3 nucleotides are TGTGCCAGCAGAGAAGCCGAGGGGACAGTGAAGGATAACTATGGCTACACCTTC. Translation gives CASREAEGTVKDNYGYTF.

The genes are TRBV7-2 and TRBJ2-1; 10 bases agree with TRBD1. The J segment lost 0 bases and the V segment lost 3 bases, leaving 2 bases of the junction unmatched. CDR3 length: 16 amino acids. CDR1 is SGHTA, CDR2 FQGNSA, per germline. The CDR3 is CASSLDRGISYNEQFF. Here the CDR3 DNA reads TGTGCCAGCAGCTTGGACAGGGGGATCTCCTACAATGAGCAGTTCTTC.

The rearrangement uses TRBV9 and TRBJ2-3; 9 nucleotides line up with TRBD2. V shed 3 bases, J shed 2 bases, and the junction held 7 bases outside the gene matches. This CDR3 contains 16 residues. CDR1 and CDR2 (germline): SGDLS, YYNGEE. The CDR3 is CASSGLAVQLTDTQYF. For the CDR3, the DNA is TGTGCCAGCAGCGGACTAGCGGTGCAACTCACAGATACGCAGTATTTT.

In this sample, this clone turned up once. V and J are TRBV28 and TRBJ2-1; a possible D gene is TRBD2 (6 bases). Germline CDR1 is MDHEN and CDR2 is SYDVKM. The CDR3 sequence is 16 residues long. Trimming removed 2 bases from V and 0 bases from J, with 11 bases in between. DNA of the CDR3: TGTGCCAGCAGTTTAGCTAGCGCAAGCTCCTACAATGAGCAGTTCTTC. Residues: CASSLASASSYNEQFF.

This clone has just a few counts. The chain recombines TRBV10-1 with TRBJ2-7, with unresolved D. CDR1 and CDR2 from the germline V gene are WNHNN and SYGVQD (reference sequence). The ends were cut back, 3 bases at V and 0 bases at J, with 9 bases in the middle. This CDR3 is built from 14 residues. The CDR3 coding sequence is TGCGCCAGCAGTGATGAGTTCGACTCCTACGAGCAGTACTTC. This translates into CASSDEFDSYEQYF.

In its sample, this clone was seen a few times. This chain links TRBV2 with TRBJ1-1, with D possibly TRBD1 on 5 matching bases. The CDR3 totals 12 residues. V was pared by 7 bases and J by 6 bases, with 12 bases between. The germline V gene encodes CDR1 SNHLY and CDR2 FYNNEI. CDR3 sequence reads: CASNMGGSEAFF. The CDR3 DNA reads TGTGCCAGCAACATGGGGGGGTCTGAAGCTTTCTTT.

The chain couples TRBV4-2 to TRBJ2-2; weak D call: TRBD2 (5 bases). The CDR3 length is 14 residues. Germline V gene data show CDR1 as LGHNA and CDR2 as YNFKEQ. V lost 2 bases and J lost 6, with 10 bases in between. CDR3 nucleotides: TGTGCCAGCAGCCAACGTAGCGTGTCCGGGGAGCTGTTTTTT. This codes for CASSQRSVSGELFF.

This chain links TRBV27 with TRBJ2-7; TRBD2 is a possible D gene (5 bases). Germline-derived CDR1 and CDR2 are MNHEY and SMNVEV (reference sequence). CDR3 length: 12 residues. V lost 1 base and J 7 bases, leaving 8 bases between the germline ends. The DNA of the CDR3 is TGTGCCAGCAGTTTATTCCCGGGGGAGCAGTACTTC. Translated, it gives CASSLFPGEQYF.

The rearrangement uses TRBV7-2 and TRBJ1-6; unclear D gene. CDR1 SGHTA and CDR2 FQGNSA come from the germline V gene. V lost 4 bases to trimming and J lost 2 bases, with 9 bases between them. The CDR3 is made up of 15 amino acids. CDR3 residues: CASSSRVAYNSPLHF. Here the CDR3 DNA reads TGTGCCAGCAGCTCGAGGGTCGCCTATAATTCACCCCTCCACTTT.

J is TRBJ2-7 and V is TRBV27, with 11 bases matching TRBD1. Unmatched junction bases numbered 9, after V lost 7 bases and J lost 7 bases. CDR1 is MNHEY and CDR2 is SMNVEV in the germline V gene (reference sequence). The CDR3 is made up of 14 amino acids. The chain's CDR3 is CASKHGTGGGEQYF. The CDR3 DNA is TGTGCCAGCAAACACGGGACAGGGGGGGGAGAGCAGTACTTC.

J is TRBJ2-3 and V is TRBV5-4; D uncertain. Germline CDR1 reads SGHNT; CDR2 reads YYREEE (reference sequence). The CDR3 loop spans 14 amino acids. V shed 1 base and J shed 0 bases, with 6 bases lying between them. CDR3 sequence (DNA): TGTGCCAGCAGCTTGAGCGCTAGCACAGATACGCAGTATTTT. It specifies CASSLSASTDTQYF.

Details on this clone: At one boundary the junction diverges from the germline segment, which might be a read error. The CDR3 sequence is CSVEETSGVYNEQFF. In DNA form, the CDR3 reads TGCAGCGTGGAAGAGACTAGCGGGGTCTACAATGAGCAGTTCTTC. The chain recombines TRBV29-1 with TRBJ2-1; 11 nucleotides line up with TRBD2. CDR3 length equals 15 residues. Germline CDR1 is SQVTM and CDR2 is ANQGSEA.

This clone has just one count. The V and J genes are TRBV28 and TRBJ1-5; 10 positions match TRBD1. Germline-derived CDR1 and CDR2 are MDHEN and SYDVKM. The V segment lost 5 bases and the J segment 7 bases; nucleotides outside the gene matches: 11. The CDR3 has 16 amino acids. CDR3 sequence (DNA): TGTGCCAGCAGTCCTATCCCCGGGACAGGGGAGCAGCCCCAGCATTTT. It translates to CASSPIPGTGEQPQHF. Full variable domain (missing parts from reference TRBV28 and TRBJ1-5): DVKVTQSSRYLVKRTGEKVFLECVQDMDHENMFWYRQDPGLGLRLIYFSYDVKMKEKGDIPEGYSVSREKKERFSLILESASTNQTSMYLCASSPIPGTGEQPQHFGDGTRLSIL.

This clone was recorded once. The chain uses TRBV19 and TRBJ2-7; D remains ambiguous. Germline assignment: CDR1 LNHDA and CDR2 SQIVND (reference sequence). This CDR3 region has 12 residues. The V end was cut by 5 bases, the J end by 4 bases, with 9 bases between. CDR3 amino acids: CASSPSRYEQYF. The CDR3 DNA is TGTGCCAGTAGTCCAAGCCGGTACGAGCAGTACTTC.

Only one count was recorded for this clone. V is TRBV27 and J is TRBJ1-1; D is uncertain. Per germline, CDR1 MNHEY and CDR2 SMNVEV (reference sequence). This CDR3 has 15 amino acids. Trimming removed 2 bases at V and 5 bases at J, with 15 bases between. DNA of the CDR3: TGTGCCAGCAGTTTAGTCTACGGGAGAGGAACTGAAGCTTTCTTT. Protein product: CASSLVYGRGTEAFF.

In this sample, this clone turned up once. This chain links TRBV24-1 with TRBJ2-1, with a weak D call TRBD1 (6 bases). The V gene lost 3 bases and the J gene lost 6 bases, with 20 bases spanning the gap. CDR1 is KGHDR and CDR2 is SFDVKD in the germline V gene. The CDR3 has 17 amino acids. The chain's CDR3 is CATSDGLPGSGVNEQFF. The CDR3 nucleotides read TGTGCCACCAGTGATGGCCTGCCCGGTTCAGGGGTCAATGAGCAGTTCTTC.

The chain has TRBV27 and TRBJ2-1; D is possibly TRBD1 (6 bases). The CDR3 is 16 amino acids. The V gene's germline CDR1 is MNHEY and CDR2 SMNVEV (reference sequence). The ends were cut back, 4 bases at V and 2 bases at J, with 15 bases in the middle. The CDR3 loop reads CASSSYSGQPYNEQFF. The CDR3 DNA sequence: TGTGCCAGCAGTTCGTACTCCGGACAGCCCTACAATGAGCAGTTCTTC.

The chain employs TRBV9 and TRBJ2-1; no reliable D call. Trimming took 2 bases from V and 0 from J, leaving 9 bases between them. Germline V gives CDR1 SGDLS, CDR2 YYNGEE. This CDR3 has 15 residues. CDR3: CASSVFSSSYNEQFF. CDR3 in DNA: TGTGCCAGCAGCGTCTTTTCGAGCTCCTACAATGAGCAGTTCTTC.

This chain uses TRBV10-2 with TRBJ2-1; 7 positions agree with TRBD1. This CDR3 contains 12 residues. Germline-derived CDR1 and CDR2 are WSHSY and SAAADI. J was trimmed by 6 bases and V by 6 bases; bases with no gene match: 2. CDR3 protein: CASRGQSNEQFF. For the CDR3, the DNA is TGCGCCAGCAGGGGACAGAGCAATGAGCAGTTCTTC.

This clone was seen a handful of times. The gene calls are TRBV20-1 and TRBJ2-4, with D perhaps TRBD2 (5 bases). The CDR3 extends over 11 amino acids. The ends were cut back, 2 bases at V and 13 bases at J, with 12 bases in the middle. The germline gives CDR1 DFQATT, CDR2 SNEGSKA (reference sequence). The CDR3 here is CSARTGERQYF. The CDR3 nucleotides read TGCAGTGCTAGAACCGGGGAGAGACAGTACTTC.

In this sample, this clone turned up a few times. The V gene is TRBV7-9, the J gene TRBJ2-6, with 8 bases matching TRBD1. This CDR3 has 15 amino acids. Germline V gene lookup returns CDR1 SEHNR and CDR2 FQNEAQ (reference sequence). V trimming: 5 bases; J trimming: 3 bases; junction bases outside the gene matches: 3. This CDR3 is CASSQGALGANVLTF. CDR3 nucleotide sequence: TGTGCCAGCAGCCAGGGGGCGCTTGGGGCCAACGTCCTGACTTTC.

The chain's CDR3 is CASNQDRTNEKLFF. The CDR3 DNA sequence: TGTGCCAGTAACCAGGACAGAACTAATGAAAAACTGTTTTTT. The chain has TRBV19 and TRBJ1-4; possibly TRBD1 for D (6 bases). Trimming stripped 7 bases from V and 1 base from J, with 10 bases between. The CDR3 covers 14 residues. Per the germline V gene, CDR1 is LNHDA and CDR2 is SQIVND (reference sequence). Filled out from reference TRBV19 and TRBJ1-4, the complete variable domain reads DGGITQSPKYLFRKEGQNVTLSCEQNLNHDAMYWYRQDPGQGLRLIYYSQIVNDFQKGDIAEGYSVSREKKESFPLTVTSAQKNPTAFYLCASNQDRTNEKLFFGSGTQLSVL.

The chain has TRBV7-8 and TRBJ2-7; D perhaps matches TRBD2 (6 bases). The V end was cut by 5 bases, the J end by 5 bases, with 13 bases between. Germline V gives CDR1 SGHVS, CDR2 FQNEAQ. This CDR3 region has 13 residues. The CDR3 sequence: CASSGTRRDEQYF. The CDR3 region has the DNA TGTGCCAGCAGCGGGACTCGCCGGGACGAGCAGTACTTC.

The chain links TRBV6-5 to TRBJ1-1, with 9 bases lining up with TRBD1. There are 15 residues in the CDR3. V lost 0 bases and J lost 5; bases outside the gene matches: 4. Germline assignment: CDR1 MNHEY and CDR2 SVGAGI. Here the CDR3 DNA reads TGTGCCAGCAGTTACTCGATACAGGGGGCTACTGAAGCTTTCTTT. Protein product: CASSYSIQGATEAFF.

The gene calls are TRBV4-1 and TRBJ1-1; D remains ambiguous. V lost 5 bases to trimming and J lost 2 bases, with 18 bases between them. Germline V CDR1 and CDR2: MGHRA, YSYEKL. The length of the CDR3 is 16 residues. The CDR3 reads CASSVRGNTLNTEAFF. CDR3 sequence (DNA): TGCGCCAGCAGCGTCCGAGGCAACACTCTAAACACTGAAGCTTTCTTT.

The chain has TRBV11-2 and TRBJ2-4, with D hard to call. Germline CDR1 SGHAT, CDR2 FQNNGV. The germline V and J ends were trimmed by 7 bases and 10 bases, with 14 bases remaining between them. The CDR3 is 12 residues long. The CDR3, as DNA: TGTGCCAGCACCCGGTGGCGGAAAATTCAGTACTTC. Protein product: CASTRWRKIQYF. Looking up the rest from reference TRBV11-2 and TRBJ2-4 gives the full variable domain: EAGVAQSPRYKIIEKRQSVAFWCNPISGHATLYWYQQILGQGPKLLIQFQNNGVVDDSQLPKDRFSAERLKGVDSTLKIQPAKLEDSAVYLCASTRWRKIQYFGAGTRLSVL.